These 7 T cell receptor beta chains were sequenced from one sample in a study of CD8+ T cells in alopecia areata. Following RNA extraction, reverse transcription yielded cDNA that acted as the sequencing template. Sequencing was performed with immunoSEQ multiplex PCR; in TCRdb, only in-frame clones are kept and a portion is missing. The repertoire holds 90,000 to 100,000 clones, with roughly 41% as singletons. The sample consisted of CD4+ T cells sorted from blood. The receptors come from a human donor with alopecia areata.

This chain connects TRBV30 to TRBJ2-7; no clear D. The CDR3 is 14 residues long. Looked up from germline, CDR1 is GTSNPN and CDR2 is SVGIG (reference sequence). Trimming stripped 1 base from V and 3 bases from J, with 13 bases between. Written as DNA, the CDR3 is TGTGCCTGGAGTGCCGGTGTGGGAATCTACGAGCAGTACTTC. This sequence encodes CAWSAGVGIYEQYF. Full variable domain (outside the CDR3, taken from reference TRBV30 and TRBJ2-7): SQTIHQWPATLVQPVGSPLSLECTVEGTSNPNLYWYRQAAGRGLQLLFYSVGIGQISSEVPQNLSASRPQDRQFILSSKKLLLSDSGFYLCAWSAGVGIYEQYFGPGTRLTVT.

This chain uses TRBV7-6 with TRBJ2-1, with 10 bases identical to TRBD1. After removal of 4 bases from V and 10 bases from J, the junction contained 13 bases not matched to a gene. Germline lookup yields CDR1 SGHVS and CDR2 FNYEAQ. The CDR3 spans 16 residues. In nucleotides, the CDR3 is TGTGCCAGCAGCTCGGTCCGGGACAGGGGAGTTCAGGAGCAGTTCTTC. It translates to CASSSVRDRGVQEQFF.

The chain carries TRBV5-4 and TRBJ2-1, with a possible D match to TRBD2 (5 bases). The V gene's germline CDR1 is SGHNT and CDR2 YYREEE (reference sequence). This CDR3 has 14 amino acids. The V gene lost 0 bases and the J gene lost 9 bases, with 13 bases spanning the gap. CDR3 nucleotides: TGTGCCAGCAGCTTGGGCTCGGGGTCGAGTGAGCAGTTCTTC. Translating it yields CASSLGSGSSEQFF.

CDR3 sequence: CASSYSMNQPQHF. The CDR3 DNA sequence: TGTGCCAGCAGTTACTCTATGAATCAGCCCCAGCATTTT. The V and J genes are TRBV6-5 and TRBJ1-5; unclear D gene. This CDR3 is 13 amino acids long. Deletions cut 0 bases from V and 4 bases from J, with 4 bases between. In germline, CDR1 is MNHEY, CDR2 SVGAGI.

The chain carries TRBV2 and TRBJ2-1, with unresolved D. This CDR3 comprises 13 residues. Germline V CDR1 and CDR2: SNHLY, FYNNEI. With 3 bases removed from V and 4 bases from J, the gap between germline ends came to 7 bases. CDR3 loop: CASSEEEYNEQFF. The CDR3 bases are TGTGCCAGCAGTGAGGAAGAATACAATGAGCAGTTCTTC.

The genes are TRBV15 and TRBJ2-1; no reliable D call. CDR3 length: 15 amino acids. In germline, CDR1 is LNHNV, CDR2 YYDKDF (reference sequence). Between the trimmed V and J ends, which lost 3 bases and 0 bases, there was a span of 9 bases. The CDR3 nucleotides are TGTGCCACCAGCAGGGCGCAGAGCTCCTACAATGAGCAGTTCTTC. This codes for CATSRAQSSYNEQFF.

The chain combines TRBV5-1 with TRBJ2-1, with 10 bases identical to TRBD2. Trimming took 4 bases from V and 4 from J; bases not matched to a gene: 11. The CDR3 sequence is 17 residues long. Germline V CDR1 and CDR2: SGHRS, YFSETQ. CDR3 sequence reads: CASSIRLAGSVYNEQFF. The CDR3 DNA reads TGCGCCAGCAGCATAAGACTAGCGGGTTCGGTTTACAATGAGCAGTTCTTC. Variable domain in full (rest from reference TRBV5-1 and TRBJ2-1): KAGVTQTPRYLIKTRGQQVTLSCSPISGHRSVSWYQQTPGQGLQFLFEYFSETQRNKGNFPGRFSGRQFSNSRSEMNVSTLELGDSALYLCASSIRLAGSVYNEQFFGPGTRLTVL.